The 17 T cell receptor beta chains given below trace back to one sample, sequenced in a study of regulatory T cells in long-lasting Graves disease. TCR beta libraries were built with iRepertoire HTBI primers and Arm-PCR of CDR3 regions. TCRdb processed the multiplex PCR reads anew with MiXCR; each CDR3 protein has one entry. The sample lists 500,000 to 800,000 distinct CDR3 sequences, approximately 29% occurring once. Sample time point: persistent/refractory GD, antithyroid drugs over 5 years with positive TRAb. The TCR library was made from RNA that had been extracted from PBMCs in TRIzol. Sequenced material: peripheral blood mononuclear cells (PBMCs), taken when the disease was refractory, from a patient treated with antithyroid drugs. These receptors came from a female donor with Graves disease.

This clonotype was seen a few times. The V and J genes are TRBV2 and TRBJ1-5; D ambiguous. Germline V gene sequence: CDR1 SNHLY, CDR2 FYNNEI. Trimming pared 1 base from V and 6 bases from J, leaving 13 bases between. This CDR3 comprises 15 residues. CDR3 protein: CASSEVAARGQPQHF. CDR3 sequence (DNA): TGTGCCAGCAGTGAAGTGGCGGCACGGGGTCAGCCCCAGCATTTT.

V gene TRBV29-1 combines with J gene TRBJ1-2; D gene uncertain. Trimming shortened V by 5 bases and J by 3 bases, and 7 bases separated the two germline ends. The CDR3 consists of 11 residues. The germline V gene encodes CDR1 SQVTM and CDR2 ANQGSEA. The CDR3 sequence: CSVSPDYGYTF. The CDR3 nucleotides are TGCAGCGTTAGCCCGGACTATGGCTACACCTTC.

This clonotype occurred a few times. The chain uses TRBV28 and TRBJ2-5, with D possibly matching TRBD2 (5 bases). Germline assignment: CDR1 MDHEN and CDR2 SYDVKM. CDR3 length equals 12 residues. Trimming stripped 8 bases from V and 4 bases from J, with 11 bases between. The CDR3: CASEGRRETQYF. CDR3 bases: TGTGCCAGCGAGGGAAGGCGAGAGACCCAGTACTTC.

This clonotype was counted a single time. The chain carries TRBV12-3 or TRBV12-4 and TRBJ1-1; no definite D call. The CDR3 consists of 11 residues. The V end was cut by 3 bases, the J end by 11 bases, with 10 bases between. CDR3 residues: CASSFGSAAFF. CDR3 DNA sequence: TGTGCCAGCAGTTTCGGATCGGCTGCTTTCTTT.

The table lists this clonotype with a few counts. This chain uses TRBV6-1 with TRBJ1-6; D is uncertain. CDR3 length: 16 residues. Germline V lookup: CDR1 MNHNS, CDR2 SASEGT. V was clipped by 8 bases and J by 9 bases, with 23 bases between them. The CDR3 DNA is TGTGCCAGCGCAGACTACGGTGGAGCAGGTAGTTCACCCCTCCACTTT. Protein: CASADYGGAGSSPLHF.

This clonotype was recorded at least ten times. The chain has TRBV2 and TRBJ1-5; TRBD1 might be the D (6 bases). With 0 bases removed from V and 7 bases from J, the gap between germline ends came to 16 bases. This CDR3 has 16 residues. The germline V gene encodes CDR1 SNHLY and CDR2 FYNNEI. The CDR3 loop reads CASSEAGWGGGQPQHF. The DNA of the CDR3 is TGTGCCAGCAGTGAAGCTGGGTGGGGGGGCGGACAGCCCCAGCATTTT. The whole variable domain, remainder taken from reference TRBV2 and TRBJ1-5, is EPEVTQTPSHQVTQMGQEVILRCVPISNHLYFYWYRQILGQKVEFLVSFYNNEISEKSEIFDDQFSVERPDGSNFTLKIRSTKLEDSAMYFCASSEAGWGGGQPQHFGDGTRLSIL.

The chain couples TRBV11-3 to TRBJ1-3, with unresolved D. The V end was cut by 3 bases, the J end by 0 bases, with 9 bases between. Germline V gene data show CDR1 as SGHNT and CDR2 as YENEEA. The CDR3 runs to 15 residues. The DNA of the CDR3 is TGTGCCAGCAGCTTTAACAGTGTCTCTGGAAACACCATATATTTT. Amino acids: CASSFNSVSGNTIYF.

This clonotype has only a few counts. This rearrangement joins TRBV12-3 or TRBV12-4 to TRBJ1-4; D not resolved. The V end was cut by 1 base, the J end by 7 bases, with 13 bases between. CDR3 length equals 15 residues. The CDR3 nucleotides are TGTGCCAGCAGTTTAGTTCGGGGAAGGAGTGAAAAACTGTTTTTT. Translating it yields CASSLVRGRSEKLFF.

A few counts support this clonotype. The rearrangement links TRBV20-1 to TRBJ1-1; TRBD1 is a possible D gene (5 bases). The CDR3 extends over 16 amino acids. Trimming left V 0 bases short and J 0 bases short, with 14 bases between. CDR1 and CDR2 (germline): DFQATT, SNEGSKA (reference sequence). The CDR3 DNA reads TGCAGTGCTAGAGACAAATTGACAGCTATGAACACTGAAGCTTTCTTT. Translated, it gives CSARDKLTAMNTEAFF.

The chain links TRBV7-3 to TRBJ2-1, with D perhaps TRBD1 (6 bases). V lost 6 bases and J lost 7, with 16 bases in between. From germline, CDR1 is SGHTA and CDR2 FQGTGA. The CDR3 is made up of 14 amino acids. CDR3 in DNA: TGTGCCAGCAGTCCCGGACAGTTATGGAATGAGCAGTTCTTC. This sequence encodes CASSPGQLWNEQFF.

Many counts were recorded for this clonotype. The chain carries TRBV6-1 and TRBJ1-5, with D perhaps TRBD1 (6 bases). V lost 6 bases, J lost 5 bases, and 11 bases lay in between. Germline V lookup: CDR1 MNHNS, CDR2 SASEGT. The CDR3 extends over 13 amino acids. CDR3 in amino acids: CASRTGNDQPQHF. Here the CDR3 DNA reads TGTGCCAGCAGAACAGGGAATGATCAGCCCCAGCATTTT.

The rearrangement joins TRBV11-2 to TRBJ2-4; 7 bases line up with TRBD1. Germline CDR1 is SGHAT and CDR2 is FQNNGV. V lost 1 base to trimming and J lost 3 bases; unmatched junction nucleotides: 9. The CDR3 runs to 17 residues. CDR3 loop: CASSLVGRGFFKNIQYF. The CDR3 region has the DNA TGTGCCAGCAGCTTAGTTGGCAGGGGGTTTTTCAAAAACATTCAGTACTTC.

This clonotype turned up a few times. The gene calls are TRBV28 and TRBJ1-5; D is ambiguous. Between the trimmed V and J ends, which lost 6 bases and 1 base, there was a span of 10 bases. CDR1 is MDHEN and CDR2 is SYDVKM in the germline V gene. The CDR3 is 14 amino acids. The CDR3 sequence: CASSMQSSNQPQHF. The CDR3 DNA reads as TGTGCCAGCAGCATGCAATCGAGCAATCAGCCCCAGCATTTT.

In regard to this clonotype: A read error may produce the germline difference seen at one junction end. The chain combines TRBV15 with TRBJ1-3, with D hard to call. CDR1 and CDR2 (germline): LNHNV, YYDKDF (reference sequence). The CDR3 consists of 11 residues. The CDR3 coding sequence is TGTGCCACCAGCAGCCCGGGCCCCGTGACCTTT. Its translation is CATSSPGPVTF.

The CDR3 nucleotides read TGTGCCAGCAGTGAAGCGCTGTCCGGGACCCTCTACGAGCAGTACTTC. This sequence encodes CASSEALSGTLYEQYF. The V and J genes are TRBV2 and TRBJ2-7; the D call may be TRBD1 or TRBD2 (5 bases each). The CDR3 extends over 16 amino acids. Between the trimmed V and J ends, which lost 0 bases and 3 bases, there was a span of 15 bases. Germline CDR1 SNHLY, CDR2 FYNNEI. Together with reference TRBV2 and TRBJ2-7, the CDR3 gives the full variable domain: EPEVTQTPSHQVTQMGQEVILRCVPISNHLYFYWYRQILGQKVEFLVSFYNNEISEKSEIFDDQFSVERPDGSNFTLKIRSTKLEDSAMYFCASSEALSGTLYEQYFGPGTRLTVT.

To note about this clonotype: Germline and junction disagree at one end, which may indicate a read error. V usage is TRBV5-1 and J usage is TRBJ2-4; D unresolved. The CDR3 runs 14 residues. Germline loops: CDR1 SGHRS, CDR2 YFSETQ. CDR3 nucleotide sequence: TGCGCCAGCAGCTTGACAGAAGCCAAAAACATCCAGTACTTC. This gives the protein CASSLTEAKNIQYF.

V usage is TRBV15 and J usage is TRBJ1-2; 7 bases are shared with TRBD1. This CDR3 comprises 17 residues. V lost 1 base to trimming and J lost 1 base; unmatched junction nucleotides: 9. Germline-derived CDR1 and CDR2 are LNHNV and YYDKDF (reference sequence). The CDR3 DNA sequence: TGTGCCACCAGCAGAGGCGGGTGGGCAGGGGGTAACTATGGCTACACCTTC. Encoded protein: CATSRGGWAGGNYGYTF.